One T cell receptor beta chain is described in this entry. Its antigen is still unknown. Germline and junction disagree at one end, which may indicate a read error. Germline values: CDR1 MNHNY, CDR2 SVGAGI (reference sequence). The CDR3 has 13 residues. These data belong to a study of cytomegalovirus exposure and HLA in healthy donors. Overall study findings and caveats: There was a cluster of highly shared sequence variants that was likely a sequencing artifact. Within an earlier analysis, most TCR beta V segments proved productive either about 87% or about 30% of the time.

There were likely unrecorded immune exposures, though donors were nominally healthy when sampled. The PCR used 60 Vbeta and 13 Jbeta primers. TCRdb's copy holds only in-frame clones and misses some; the assay was immunoSEQ multiplex PCR. The sample carries approximately 140,000 clones, 60% to 85% recorded once. The chain carries TRBV6-6 and TRBJ1-1; weak D call: TRBD1 (5 bases). The sequenced sample consisted of PBMCs. The TCR comes from a woman in her thirties or forties in good health and CMV-seropositive. The CDR3 loop is CASSYGGGTGAFF. DNA of the CDR3: TGTGCCAGCAGTTACGGGGGAGGGACTGGAGCTTTCTTT.